Below, 9 T cell receptor beta chains from the same sample are listed, as sequenced in a study of cytomegalovirus exposure and HLA in healthy donors (dated by TCRdb to 2017 to 2019). Receptors were amplified or captured by the immunoSEQ multiplex PCR assay. TCRdb provides this immuneACCESS table in a form limited to in-frame rearrangements. Some clones are lacking; in checked studies, under half of them reflect an unresolved V gene, and why the rest are absent is not known. For this sample the table gives under 200,000 clones, of which 85% to 90% were detected only once. 5% to 7% of the sample belongs to the ten largest clones. The material sequenced was PBMCs. Every receptor here comes from a woman aged 25 to 45 in good health and CMV-seronegative.

J is TRBJ2-7 and V is TRBV19; 8 positions agree with TRBD1. CDR3 size: 14 residues. V lost 5 bases and J lost 4; bases outside the gene matches: 7. Germline V CDR1 and CDR2: LNHDA, SQIVND (reference sequence). The DNA for the CDR3 is TGTGCCAGTAGTCCGAGACAGGGGATATACGAGCAGTACTTC. This encodes CASSPRQGIYEQYF.

This clone has more than one count but fewer than ten. Other DNA sequences in this specimen translate into the identical CDR3. The chain recombines TRBV4-1 with TRBJ2-7; 8 positions match TRBD1. Germline CDR1 MGHRA, CDR2 YSYEKL. The CDR3 runs to 15 residues. The J segment lost 2 bases and the V segment lost 4 bases, leaving 7 bases of the junction unmatched. CDR3 DNA sequence: TGCGCCAGCAGCCCCGGGACAGGACCAACCTACGAGCAGTACTTC. It is translated as CASSPGTGPTYEQYF.

The rearrangement uses TRBV7-6 and TRBJ2-2; 10 bases line up with TRBD2. Germline loops: CDR1 SGHVS, CDR2 FNYEAQ. V shed 5 bases, J shed 2 bases, and the junction held 5 bases outside the gene matches. The CDR3 has 16 residues. The CDR3 region is CASSPRTSGNTGELFF. The CDR3 bases are TGTGCCAGCAGCCCGAGGACTAGCGGAAACACCGGGGAGCTGTTTTTT.

The rearrangement uses TRBV21-1 and TRBJ1-1. TRBV21-1 is described as a pseudogene. The CDR3 has 15 amino acids. DNA for the CDR3: TGTGCCAGCAGCAAAGCCCCAGTGAGGAACACTGAAGCTTTCTTT. It translates to CASSKAPVRNTEAFF.

The rearrangement joins TRBV2 to TRBJ1-5, with D perhaps TRBD1 (5 bases). The length of the CDR3 is 13 residues. Germline loops: CDR1 SNHLY, CDR2 FYNNEI. Between the trimmed V and J ends, which lost 7 bases and 9 bases, there was a span of 16 bases. Written as DNA, the CDR3 is TGTGCCAGCACCCTCGCCCAGGGTCTGCCCCAGCATTTT. It encodes CASTLAQGLPQHF.

The chain combines TRBV15 with TRBJ1-3; D may be TRBD1 (6 bases). The CDR3 sequence is 16 residues long. Trimming took off 0 bases at V and 2 bases at J, with 11 bases between the two ends. Germline V gene lookup returns CDR1 LNHNV and CDR2 YYDKDF (reference sequence). In nucleotides, the CDR3 is TGTGCCACCAGCAGAGATTTGGCAGGGGCTGGAAACACCATATATTTT. Residues: CATSRDLAGAGNTIYF.

This clone was detected only once. The J gene is TRBJ2-2, the V gene TRBV9; 8 nucleotides align to TRBD1. Per the germline V gene, CDR1 is SGDLS and CDR2 is YYNGEE. The CDR3 sequence is 14 residues long. V dropped 3 bases and J dropped 5; count of bases not matched to a gene: 3. The CDR3: CASSAGQATGELFF. CDR3 DNA: TGTGCCAGCAGCGCGGGACAGGCGACCGGGGAGCTGTTTTTT.

The gene calls are TRBV7-2 and TRBJ1-3; no clear D. V lost 5 bases and J 2 bases, leaving 13 bases between the germline ends. The CDR3 sequence is 15 residues long. CDR1 and CDR2 (germline): SGHTA, FQGNSA. CDR3 in DNA: TGTGCCAGCAGCCCACGGTTCGTTCCTGGAAACACCATATATTTT. Its protein is CASSPRFVPGNTIYF.

This clone was picked up one time. The chain employs TRBV28 and TRBJ2-7; TRBD1 might be the D (6 bases). V dropped 6 bases and J dropped 9 bases, with 15 bases sitting between them. This CDR3 has 12 amino acids. The germline gives CDR1 MDHEN, CDR2 SYDVKM. The CDR3 here is CASSLGHTAQYF. As DNA, the CDR3 is TGTGCCAGCAGCTTGGGACATACGGCGCAGTACTTC. Combining the CDR3 with reference TRBV28 and TRBJ2-7 gives the whole variable domain DVKVTQSSRYLVKRTGEKVFLECVQDMDHENMFWYRQDPGLGLRLIYFSYDVKMKEKGDIPEGYSVSREKKERFSLILESASTNQTSMYLCASSLGHTAQYFGPGTRLTVT.